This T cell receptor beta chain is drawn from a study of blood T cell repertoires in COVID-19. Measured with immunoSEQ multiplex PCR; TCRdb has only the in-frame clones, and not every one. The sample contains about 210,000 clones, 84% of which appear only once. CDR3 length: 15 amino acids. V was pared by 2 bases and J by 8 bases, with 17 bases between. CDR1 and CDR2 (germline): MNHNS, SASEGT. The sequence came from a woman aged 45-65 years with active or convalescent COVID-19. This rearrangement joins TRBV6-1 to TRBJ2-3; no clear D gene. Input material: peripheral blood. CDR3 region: CASSEQTPSLSTQYF. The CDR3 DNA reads TGTGCCAGCAGTGAACAGACACCCTCGCTGAGTACGCAGTATTTT.